This passage covers 26 T cell receptor beta chains from one sample sequenced in a study of T cells expressing NK-cell markers. TCRdb re-called the 5' RACE reads and shows each CDR3 protein once, DNA omitted. In all, the sample yields about 260,000 distinct CDR3 sequences. Sequenced sample: blood T cells: a sorted CD56 or NKG2C T cell subset, CD4+ or CD8+ T cells, or bulk PBMC T cells (not recorded which). These receptors all come from a man aged 18 to 29 in good health.

The CDR3 sequence is CASSYSGTPNTGELFF. This chain joins TRBV5-1 and TRBJ2-2; checking the TCRdb D call of TRBD2 is not possible without DNA. Germline V gene sequence: CDR1 SGHRS, CDR2 YFSETQ. The CDR3 has 16 amino acids.

The rearrangement links TRBV20-1 to TRBJ2-1; TCRdb's D call of TRBD2 is untestable without DNA. Germline values: CDR1 DFQATT, CDR2 SNEGSKA (reference sequence). The CDR3 is 13 residues long. The CDR3: CSARAGGPGEQFF.

This rearrangement joins TRBV5-1 to TRBJ2-1; without DNA, the TCRdb call of TRBD2 cannot be checked. The CDR3 has 15 amino acids. Germline-derived CDR1 and CDR2 are SGHRS and YFSETQ. The CDR3: CASSLAASGRDEQFF.

This chain uses TRBV4-1 with TRBJ2-1; absent DNA, TCRdb's TRBD2 call cannot be checked. Germline V gene data show CDR1 as MGHRA and CDR2 as YSYEKL. This CDR3 region has 20 residues. CDR3 residues: CASSQDRVSGDFPPRDEQFF.

The chain is built from TRBV12-3 or TRBV12-4 and TRBJ2-1. The CDR3 loop spans 15 amino acids. The CDR3 sequence: CASRRVSTPHNEQFF.

The V call is TRBV5-1, the J call TRBJ2-3; the D gene TCRdb calls, TRBD1, cannot be checked with no DNA. The CDR3 runs to 15 residues. Looked up from germline, CDR1 is SGHRS and CDR2 is YFSETQ. CDR3 protein: CASSGDGQVTDTQYF.

The V call is TRBV5-6, the J call TRBJ2-2. This CDR3 is built from 16 residues. Germline V lookup: CDR1 SGHDT, CDR2 YYEEEE. The CDR3 sequence is CASSFQNNANTGELFF.

The chain couples TRBV4-1 to TRBJ2-1; with no DNA, the TCRdb D assignment of TRBD2 cannot be verified. The CDR3 extends over 16 amino acids. Germline values: CDR1 MGHRA, CDR2 YSYEKL. This chain's CDR3 is CASSQVGNLAGNEQFF.

J is TRBJ2-3 and V is TRBV7-6; the D call from TCRdb, TRBD1, cannot be confirmed without DNA. Germline V gene lookup returns CDR1 SGHVS and CDR2 FNYEAQ. The CDR3 extends over 15 amino acids. CDR3 loop: CASSQIQGAGDTQYF. The full variable domain, in which reference TRBV7-6 and TRBJ2-3 provide the parts outside the CDR3, is GAGVSQSPRYKVTKRGQDVALRCDPISGHVSLYWYRQALGQGPEFLTYFNYEAQQDKSGLPNDRFSAERPEGSISTLTIQRTEQRDSAMYRCASSQIQGAGDTQYFGPGTRLTVL.

J is TRBJ2-2 and V is TRBV20-1. Germline V gives CDR1 DFQATT, CDR2 SNEGSKA (reference sequence). CDR3 length: 13 amino acids. The CDR3 reads CSANLAMYGELFF.

The CDR3 reads CAIRGAGGSVNYEQYF. The chain is built from TRBV10-3 and TRBJ2-7; the D call from TCRdb, TRBD2, cannot be confirmed without DNA. There are 16 residues in the CDR3. Germline loops: CDR1 ENHRY, CDR2 SYGVKD.

The genes are TRBV5-6 and TRBJ2-1; TCRdb's D gene call, TRBD1, goes unchecked for lack of DNA. Germline V gene lookup returns CDR1 SGHDT and CDR2 YYEEEE. The CDR3 is 13 amino acids. This CDR3 reads CASSTRGWGEQFF.

V is TRBV7-2 and J is TRBJ2-7; TCRdb's D call, TRBD1, is unchecked because there is no DNA. The CDR3 totals 12 residues. Germline CDR1 is SGHTA and CDR2 is FQGNSA. The CDR3 here is CASSSTGFEQYF.

The V call is TRBV7-2, the J call TRBJ2-5. This CDR3 is 14 amino acids long. Germline V gene data show CDR1 as SGHTA and CDR2 as FQGNSA. The CDR3 loop reads CASSLSYGQETQYF.

V gene TRBV30 combines with J gene TRBJ2-5; TCRdb calls TRBD1, which cannot be checked without DNA. CDR1 and CDR2 (germline): GTSNPN, SVGIG (reference sequence). CDR3 length: 16 amino acids. The chain's CDR3 is CAWSSGQGASGETQYF.

CDR3 in amino acids: CASSLSPGGEVYNEQFF. The V call is TRBV28, the J call TRBJ2-1; TCRdb's D call of TRBD1 is untestable without DNA. The germline V gene has CDR1 MDHEN and CDR2 SYDVKM. This CDR3 is 17 amino acids long. Together with reference TRBV28 and TRBJ2-1, the CDR3 gives the full variable domain: DVKVTQSSRYLVKRTGEKVFLECVQDMDHENMFWYRQDPGLGLRLIYFSYDVKMKEKGDIPEGYSVSREKKERFSLILESASTNQTSMYLCASSLSPGGEVYNEQFFGPGTRLTVL.

The chain links TRBV4-2 to TRBJ1-5; TCRdb designates TRBD1, a call that cannot be tested without DNA. CDR3 length equals 16 residues. From germline, CDR1 is LGHNA and CDR2 YNFKEQ. The CDR3 loop is CASSQAERQGNQPQHF.

The rearrangement joins TRBV9 to TRBJ2-1. The CDR3 covers 15 residues. Germline assignment: CDR1 SGDLS and CDR2 YYNGEE. The CDR3 is CASSVASVIYNEQFF.

The CDR3 region is CSARPPRTGVETQYF. This rearrangement joins TRBV20-1 to TRBJ2-5; TCRdb's D gene call, TRBD1, goes unchecked for lack of DNA. CDR3 size: 15 residues. Germline V lookup: CDR1 DFQATT, CDR2 SNEGSKA (reference sequence).

The CDR3: CASSTFLDRELSYEQYF. V and J are TRBV6-2 or TRBV6-3 and TRBJ2-7; the TCRdb call, TRBD1, lacks DNA for checking. The germline CDR1 and CDR2 sequences are MNHEY and SVGEGT. The CDR3 consists of 17 residues.

This chain connects TRBV12-3 or TRBV12-4 to TRBJ1-1; the TRBD1 assignment by TCRdb is unverifiable without DNA. CDR3 size: 15 residues. The CDR3 protein is CASSLDLGQLTEAFF.

The rearrangement uses TRBV20-1 and TRBJ2-2; TCRdb reports TRBD1, a call that lacks DNA to check it against. This CDR3 contains 14 residues. Per the germline V gene, CDR1 is DFQATT and CDR2 is SNEGSKA (reference sequence). The CDR3 spells CSAADRVSAGELFF.

The gene calls are TRBV14 and TRBJ2-1; the D call from TCRdb, TRBD2, cannot be confirmed without DNA. This CDR3 has 11 amino acids. Germline-derived CDR1 and CDR2 are SGHDN and FVKESK. This chain's CDR3 is CASSGGVEQFF.

V is TRBV27 and J is TRBJ2-1. This CDR3 has 15 amino acids. Looked up from germline, CDR1 is MNHEY and CDR2 is SMNVEV (reference sequence). The CDR3 sequence is CASRSGLLSDNEQFF.

The rearrangement links TRBV2 to TRBJ1-5. CDR1 is SNHLY and CDR2 is FYNNEI in the germline V gene. This CDR3 contains 14 residues. The CDR3 sequence: CASREAGNYQPQHF.

The rearrangement joins TRBV20-1 to TRBJ2-5; TCRdb picks TRBD2, but there is no DNA to check that call. Germline V CDR1 and CDR2: DFQATT, SNEGSKA (reference sequence). This CDR3 comprises 16 residues. CDR3 amino acids: CSARVAGLVYQETQYF.